The 15 T cell receptor beta chains below all came from one sample that was sequenced in a study of cytomegalovirus exposure and HLA in healthy donors. A multiplex PCR was run with 60 Vbeta primers and 13 Jbeta primers. Profiling relied on immunoSEQ multiplex PCR, and the TCRdb table lists in-frame clones only, not all of them. The profile shows about 110,000 clones, 79% of them singletons. Input material: PBMCs. These TCRs come from a woman aged 18-35 years in good health and CMV-seropositive.

The J gene is TRBJ1-3, the V gene TRBV6-5; tentatively, D is TRBD1 (5 bases). Germline loops: CDR1 MNHEY, CDR2 SVGAGI. The CDR3 covers 15 residues. Trimming removed 6 bases from V and 0 bases from J, with 12 bases in between. CDR3 in DNA: TGTGCCAGCAGACGCGACAGATACTCTGGAAACACCATATATTTT. It codes for CASRRDRYSGNTIYF.

This chain joins TRBV18 and TRBJ1-5, with D unresolved. V was trimmed by 1 base and J by 1 base, leaving 5 bases between them. This CDR3 has 14 amino acids. Germline V gene lookup returns CDR1 KGHSH and CDR2 LQKENI. The CDR3 spells CASSPLFSNQPQHF. The CDR3 bases are TGTGCCAGCTCACCACTCTTCAGCAATCAGCCCCAGCATTTT.

The V and J genes are TRBV30 and TRBJ1-6; D gene uncertain. V was shortened by 3 bases and J by 8 bases, with 5 bases between the two germline ends. CDR1 and CDR2 from the germline V gene are GTSNPN and SVGIG (reference sequence). The CDR3 runs to 11 residues. The chain's CDR3 is CAWRRDSPLHF. In DNA, the CDR3 is TGTGCCTGGAGGAGGGATTCACCCCTCCACTTT.

This clone was found a few times. V is TRBV7-3 and J is TRBJ1-2, with TRBD1 matching over 7 bases. J lost 7 bases, V lost 4 bases, and 6 bases had no gene match. The germline V gene encodes CDR1 SGHTA and CDR2 FQGTGA. This CDR3 has 13 amino acids. The CDR3 DNA follows: TGTGCCAGCAGCTCTACAGGGGCCAGTGGCTACACCTTC. This encodes CASSSTGASGYTF. Full variable domain (remainder filled in from reference TRBV7-3 and TRBJ1-2): GAGVSQTPSNKVTEKGKYVELRCDPISGHTALYWYRQSLGQGPEFLIYFQGTGAADDSGLPNDRFFAVRPEGSVSTLKIQRTERGDSAVYLCASSSTGASGYTFGSGTRLTVV.

With respect to this clone: The sample contains more than one DNA sequence encoding this CDR3. This chain joins TRBV28 and TRBJ2-3, with no clear D. Trimming removed 6 bases at V and 0 bases at J, with 7 bases between. This CDR3 has 13 amino acids. Germline lookup yields CDR1 MDHEN and CDR2 SYDVKM. The CDR3 coding sequence is TGTGCCAGCAGCTCCCCCAGCACAGATACGCAGTATTTT. Amino acid sequence: CASSSPSTDTQYF.

V and J are TRBV7-2 and TRBJ2-6, with TRBD1 matching 9 bases. J lost 3 bases, V lost 4 bases, and 13 bases had no gene match. This CDR3 spans 19 amino acids. The germline CDR1 and CDR2 sequences are SGHTA and FQGNSA. The CDR3 loop reads CASSYPRTGEAFGANVLTF. The CDR3 DNA is TGTGCCAGCAGCTATCCCCGGACAGGGGAAGCCTTTGGGGCCAACGTCCTGACTTTC.

V gene TRBV5-1 combines with J gene TRBJ1-2, with a tentative D call TRBD1 (5 bases). The germline V gene has CDR1 SGHRS and CDR2 YFSETQ. V gave up 0 bases and J gave up 8 bases, with 20 bases separating them. The CDR3 length is 16 residues. Here the CDR3 reads CASSLEWGSPGRGYTF. The DNA of the CDR3 is TGCGCCAGCAGCTTGGAGTGGGGCAGCCCGGGGAGGGGCTACACCTTC.

This chain connects TRBV28 to TRBJ2-1, with a possible D match to TRBD1 (5 bases). This CDR3 is 14 amino acids long. The germline gives CDR1 MDHEN, CDR2 SYDVKM. Trimming shortened V by 6 bases and J by 9 bases, and 18 bases separated the two germline ends. This CDR3 is CASRPPPGHGEQFF. CDR3 sequence (DNA): TGTGCCAGCAGGCCTCCACCAGGGCACGGTGAGCAGTTCTTC.

The chain uses TRBV30 and TRBJ1-5; possible D gene TRBD1, 6 bases. Trimming removed 7 bases from V and 2 bases from J, with 18 bases in between. The CDR3 loop spans 15 amino acids. Germline CDR1 is GTSNPN and CDR2 is SVGIG (reference sequence). CDR3 sequence: CALGQGRVGNQPQHF. Here the CDR3 DNA reads TGTGCCTTAGGGCAGGGGAGGGTGGGCAATCAGCCCCAGCATTTT.

The rearrangement joins TRBV6-6 to TRBJ1-4, with D possibly TRBD1 on 6 matching bases. Trimming removed 2 bases from V and 7 bases from J, with 14 bases in between. CDR1 is MNHNY and CDR2 is SVGAGI in the germline V gene (reference sequence). This CDR3 comprises 15 residues. CDR3 region: CASSYRGTRVEKLFF. The CDR3 region has the DNA TGTGCCAGCAGTTACAGGGGGACCAGAGTTGAAAAACTGTTTTTT.

The V gene is TRBV30, the J gene TRBJ2-4; D gene unclear. V dropped 4 bases and J dropped 9 bases, with 10 bases sitting between them. There are 11 residues in the CDR3. The germline gives CDR1 GTSNPN, CDR2 SVGIG (reference sequence). The CDR3 region has the DNA TGTGCCTGGAAAGCGTACGGCATTCAGTACTTC. Protein product: CAWKAYGIQYF. Drawing the rest from reference TRBV30 and TRBJ2-4, the complete variable domain is SQTIHQWPATLVQPVGSPLSLECTVEGTSNPNLYWYRQAAGRGLQLLFYSVGIGQISSEVPQNLSASRPQDRQFILSSKKLLLSDSGFYLCAWKAYGIQYFGAGTRLSVL.

This clone occurred once. This chain joins TRBV15 and TRBJ1-1, with D possibly matching TRBD1 (6 bases). The germline V gene has CDR1 LNHNV and CDR2 YYDKDF (reference sequence). V lost 5 bases and J 7 bases, leaving 14 bases between the germline ends. This CDR3 spans 13 amino acids. DNA for the CDR3: TGTGCCACCAGCGGGATGCTACAGGGTGAAGCTTTCTTT. Translated, it gives CATSGMLQGEAFF. The whole variable domain, filled in from reference TRBV15 and TRBJ1-1, reads DAMVIQNPRYQVTQFGKPVTLSCSQTLNHNVMYWYQQKSSQAPKLLFHYYDKDFNNEADTPDNFQSRRPNTSFCFLDIRSPGLGDTAMYLCATSGMLQGEAFFGQGTRLTVV.

The chain employs TRBV9 and TRBJ1-1; tentative D call: TRBD1 (6 bases). Germline CDR1 is SGDLS and CDR2 is YYNGEE. V was trimmed by 0 bases and J by 4 bases, leaving 13 bases between them. CDR3 length: 15 residues. The CDR3, as DNA: TGTGCCAGCAGCGTAGGAGGGGGTCGGTTCACTGAAGCTTTCTTT. This encodes CASSVGGGRFTEAFF.

V is TRBV7-3 and J is TRBJ2-7, with 9 bases matching TRBD1. From germline, CDR1 is SGHTA and CDR2 FQGTGA. The trim removed 4 bases at V and 5 bases at J, leaving 9 bases unmatched. The CDR3 has 15 amino acids. The CDR3 here is CASSYAGTGKHEQYF. The CDR3 nucleotides are TGTGCCAGCAGCTACGCCGGGACAGGGAAACACGAGCAGTACTTC.

The gene calls are TRBV6-1 and TRBJ1-3; D perhaps matches TRBD1 (5 bases). CDR3 length: 15 residues. The V gene's germline CDR1 is MNHNS and CDR2 SASEGT. With 6 bases removed from V and 0 bases from J, the gap between germline ends came to 12 bases. The CDR3 bases are TGTGCCAGCAGAGCTACAGGTTACTCTGGAAACACCATATATTTT. Translated: CASRATGYSGNTIYF.